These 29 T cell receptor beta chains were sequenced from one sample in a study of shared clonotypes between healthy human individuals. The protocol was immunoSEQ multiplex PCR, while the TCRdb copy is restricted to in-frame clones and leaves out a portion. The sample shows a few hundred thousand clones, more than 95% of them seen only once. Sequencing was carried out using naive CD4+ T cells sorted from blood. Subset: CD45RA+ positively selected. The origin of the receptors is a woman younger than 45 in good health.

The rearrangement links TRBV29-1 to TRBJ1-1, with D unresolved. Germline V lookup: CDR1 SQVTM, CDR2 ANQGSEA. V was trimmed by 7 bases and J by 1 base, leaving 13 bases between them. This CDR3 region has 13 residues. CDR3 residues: CSGSAAPNTEAFF. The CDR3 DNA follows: TGCAGCGGGAGCGCGGCCCCGAACACTGAAGCTTTCTTT.

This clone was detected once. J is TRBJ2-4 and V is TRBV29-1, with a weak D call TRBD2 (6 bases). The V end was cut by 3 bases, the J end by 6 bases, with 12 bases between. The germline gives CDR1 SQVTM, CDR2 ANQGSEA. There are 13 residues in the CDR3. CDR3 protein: CSVEEGLGNIQYF. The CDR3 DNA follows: TGCAGCGTTGAGGAGGGATTAGGAAACATTCAGTACTTC.

CDR3 in amino acids: CATSRDTLAGGPGETQYF. Written as DNA, the CDR3 is TGTGCCACCAGCAGAGATACTCTAGCGGGAGGGCCTGGGGAGACCCAGTACTTC. The chain is built from TRBV15 and TRBJ2-5; the match to TRBD2 covers 12 bases. V shed 0 bases and J 5 bases; nucleotides not matched to a gene: 10. Germline lookup yields CDR1 LNHNV and CDR2 YYDKDF (reference sequence). This CDR3 is 18 amino acids long. Using reference TRBV15 and TRBJ2-5 for the parts outside the CDR3, the full variable domain is DAMVIQNPRYQVTQFGKPVTLSCSQTLNHNVMYWYQQKSSQAPKLLFHYYDKDFNNEADTPDNFQSRRPNTSFCFLDIRSPGLGDTAMYLCATSRDTLAGGPGETQYFGPGTRLLVL.

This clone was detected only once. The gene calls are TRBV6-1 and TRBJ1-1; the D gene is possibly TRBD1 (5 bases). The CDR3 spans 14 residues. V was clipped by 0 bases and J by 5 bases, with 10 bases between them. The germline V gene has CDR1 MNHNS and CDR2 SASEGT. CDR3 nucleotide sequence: TGTGCCAGCAGTGAAGCGGGGCGGGGAACTGAAGCTTTCTTT. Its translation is CASSEAGRGTEAFF.

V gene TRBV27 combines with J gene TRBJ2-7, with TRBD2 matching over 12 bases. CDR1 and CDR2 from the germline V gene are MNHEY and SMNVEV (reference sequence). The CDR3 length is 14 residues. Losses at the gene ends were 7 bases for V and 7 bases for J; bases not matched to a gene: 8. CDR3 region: CASTRTSGIREQYF. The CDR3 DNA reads TGTGCCAGCACCAGGACTAGCGGGATTCGAGAGCAGTACTTC.

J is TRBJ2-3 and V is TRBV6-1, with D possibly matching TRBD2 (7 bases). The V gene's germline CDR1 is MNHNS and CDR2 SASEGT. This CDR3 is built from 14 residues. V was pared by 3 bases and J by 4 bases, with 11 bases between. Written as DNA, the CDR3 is TGTGCCAGCAGTGAGAAGGGGGGGGCAGATACGCAGTATTTT. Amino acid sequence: CASSEKGGADTQYF.

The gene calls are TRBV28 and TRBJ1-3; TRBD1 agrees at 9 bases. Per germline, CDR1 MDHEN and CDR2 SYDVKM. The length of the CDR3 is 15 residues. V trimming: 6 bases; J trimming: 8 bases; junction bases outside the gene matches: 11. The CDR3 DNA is TGTGCCAGCAGGAAATTCGGGGACAGGGAGTACACCATATATTTT. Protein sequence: CASRKFGDREYTIYF.

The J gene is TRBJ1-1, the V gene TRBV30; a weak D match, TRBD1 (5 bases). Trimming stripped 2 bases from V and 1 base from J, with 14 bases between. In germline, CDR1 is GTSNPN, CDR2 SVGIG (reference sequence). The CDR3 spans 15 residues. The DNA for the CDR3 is TGTGCCTGGAGTTCAGGGAGACGGCCGAACACTGAAGCTTTCTTT. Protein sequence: CAWSSGRRPNTEAFF.

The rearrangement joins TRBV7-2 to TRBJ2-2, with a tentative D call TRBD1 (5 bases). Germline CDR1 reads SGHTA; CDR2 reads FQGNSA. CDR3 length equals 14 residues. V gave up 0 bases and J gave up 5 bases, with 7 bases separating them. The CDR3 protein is CASSLAAGTGELFF. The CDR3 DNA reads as TGTGCCAGCAGCTTAGCGGCAGGGACCGGGGAGCTGTTTTTT.

CDR3 DNA sequence: TGTGCCAGTAGTAGGTCCGGAGTAGCGGGAGATTGGGAGCAGTACTTC. Its protein product is CASSRSGVAGDWEQYF. The chain has TRBV19 and TRBJ2-7; 9 nucleotides match TRBD2. The CDR3 is made up of 16 amino acids. Per the germline V gene, CDR1 is LNHDA and CDR2 is SQIVND (reference sequence). Losses at the gene ends were 4 bases for V and 7 bases for J; bases not matched to a gene: 14.

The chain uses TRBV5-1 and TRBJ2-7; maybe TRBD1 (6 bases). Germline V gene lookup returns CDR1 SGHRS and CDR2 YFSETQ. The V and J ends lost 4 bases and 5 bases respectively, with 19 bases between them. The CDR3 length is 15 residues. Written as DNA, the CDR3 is TGCGCCAGCAGCCGAGAGCTAACAGGGTTTAACGAGCAGTACTTC. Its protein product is CASSRELTGFNEQYF. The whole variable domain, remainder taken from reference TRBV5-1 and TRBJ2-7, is KAGVTQTPRYLIKTRGQQVTLSCSPISGHRSVSWYQQTPGQGLQFLFEYFSETQRNKGNFPGRFSGRQFSNSRSEMNVSTLELGDSALYLCASSRELTGFNEQYFGPGTRLTVT.

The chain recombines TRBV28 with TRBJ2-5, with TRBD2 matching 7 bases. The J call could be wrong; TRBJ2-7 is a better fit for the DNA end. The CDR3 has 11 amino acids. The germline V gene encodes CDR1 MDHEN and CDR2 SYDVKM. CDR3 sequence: CASGGVHEQYF. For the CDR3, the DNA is TGTGCCTCGGGGGGAGTCCACGAGCAGTACTTC.

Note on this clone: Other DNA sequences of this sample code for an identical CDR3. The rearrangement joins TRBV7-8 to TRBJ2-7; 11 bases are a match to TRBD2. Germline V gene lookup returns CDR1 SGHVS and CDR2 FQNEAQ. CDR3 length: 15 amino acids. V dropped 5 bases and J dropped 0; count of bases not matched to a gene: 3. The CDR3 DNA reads TGTGCCAGCAGCCTTACTAGCGGGAGCTCCTACGAGCAGTACTTC. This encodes CASSLTSGSSYEQYF.

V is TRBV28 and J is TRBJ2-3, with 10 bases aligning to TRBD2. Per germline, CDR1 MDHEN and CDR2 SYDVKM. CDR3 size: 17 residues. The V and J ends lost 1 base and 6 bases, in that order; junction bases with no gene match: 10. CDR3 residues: CASSLYPAGGLLDTQYF. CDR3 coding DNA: TGTGCCAGCAGTTTATATCCAGCGGGAGGGCTATTGGATACGCAGTATTTT.

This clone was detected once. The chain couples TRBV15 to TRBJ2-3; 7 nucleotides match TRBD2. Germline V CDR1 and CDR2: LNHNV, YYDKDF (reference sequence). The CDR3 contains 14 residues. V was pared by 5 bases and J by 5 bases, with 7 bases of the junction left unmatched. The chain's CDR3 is CATSWEGTVDTQYF. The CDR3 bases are TGTGCCACCAGCTGGGAGGGAACGGTAGATACGCAGTATTTT.

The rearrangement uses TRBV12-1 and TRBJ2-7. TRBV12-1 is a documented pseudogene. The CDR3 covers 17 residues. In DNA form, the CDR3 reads TGTGCCAGCAGGGAGAGGACGGCCTCTACTATTTCCTACGAGCAGTACTTC. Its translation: CASRERTASTISYEQYF.

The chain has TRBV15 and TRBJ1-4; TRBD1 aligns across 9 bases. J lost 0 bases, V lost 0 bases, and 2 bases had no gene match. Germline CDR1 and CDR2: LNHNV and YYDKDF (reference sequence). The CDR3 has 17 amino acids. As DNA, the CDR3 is TGTGCCACCAGCAGAGATGGACAGGGGACAACTAATGAAAAACTGTTTTTT. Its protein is CATSRDGQGTTNEKLFF.

The CDR3, as DNA: TGTGCCAGCAGCTTCACACAGGGAACCCACGAGCAGTACTTC. This encodes CASSFTQGTHEQYF. This chain links TRBV7-8 with TRBJ2-7, with D maybe TRBD1 (6 bases). CDR3 length: 14 residues. Germline V CDR1 and CDR2: SGHVS, FQNEAQ. V was pared by 3 bases and J by 5 bases, with 14 bases between.

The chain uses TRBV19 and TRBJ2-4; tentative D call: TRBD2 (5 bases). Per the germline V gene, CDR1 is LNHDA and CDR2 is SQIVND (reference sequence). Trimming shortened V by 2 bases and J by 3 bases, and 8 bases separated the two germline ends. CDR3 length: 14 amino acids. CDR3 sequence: CASSIPGVKNIQYF. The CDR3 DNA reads TGTGCCAGTAGTATACCCGGGGTCAAAAACATTCAGTACTTC.

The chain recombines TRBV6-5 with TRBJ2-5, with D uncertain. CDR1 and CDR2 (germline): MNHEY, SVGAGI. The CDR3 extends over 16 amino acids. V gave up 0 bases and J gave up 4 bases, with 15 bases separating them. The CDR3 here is CASSYSIPVLGETQYF. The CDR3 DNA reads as TGTGCCAGCAGTTACTCGATTCCTGTGCTAGGAGAGACCCAGTACTTC.

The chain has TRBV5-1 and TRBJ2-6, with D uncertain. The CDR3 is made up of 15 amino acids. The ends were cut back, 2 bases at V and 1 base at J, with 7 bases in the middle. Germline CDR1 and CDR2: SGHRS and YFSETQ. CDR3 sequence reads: CASSLTPSGANVLTF. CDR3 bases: TGCGCCAGCAGCTTAACACCTTCTGGGGCCAACGTCCTGACTTTC. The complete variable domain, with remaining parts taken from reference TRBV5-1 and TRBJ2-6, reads KAGVTQTPRYLIKTRGQQVTLSCSPISGHRSVSWYQQTPGQGLQFLFEYFSETQRNKGNFPGRFSGRQFSNSRSEMNVSTLELGDSALYLCASSLTPSGANVLTFGAGSRLTVL.

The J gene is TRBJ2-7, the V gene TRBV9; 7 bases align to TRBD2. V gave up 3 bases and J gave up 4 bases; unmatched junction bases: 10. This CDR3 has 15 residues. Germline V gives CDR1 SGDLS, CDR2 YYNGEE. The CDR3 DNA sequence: TGTGCCAGCAGCGCCTCGGCGGGAGAGATGTACGAGCAGTACTTC. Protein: CASSASAGEMYEQYF.

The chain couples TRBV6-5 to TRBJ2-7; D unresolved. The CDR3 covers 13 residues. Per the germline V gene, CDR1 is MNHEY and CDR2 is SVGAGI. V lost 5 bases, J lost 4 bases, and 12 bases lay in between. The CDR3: CASSPIGPYEQYF. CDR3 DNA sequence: TGTGCCAGCAGTCCAATCGGGCCTTACGAGCAGTACTTC.

CDR3 amino acids: CASSPLRQGAGDTEAFF. The CDR3, as DNA: TGTGCCAGCAGTCCATTAAGACAGGGGGCGGGCGACACTGAAGCTTTCTTT. The V and J genes are TRBV27 and TRBJ1-1; 10 bases fit TRBD1. The CDR3 is made up of 17 amino acids. In germline, CDR1 is MNHEY, CDR2 SMNVEV (reference sequence). V trimming: 5 bases; J trimming: 3 bases; junction bases outside the gene matches: 12.

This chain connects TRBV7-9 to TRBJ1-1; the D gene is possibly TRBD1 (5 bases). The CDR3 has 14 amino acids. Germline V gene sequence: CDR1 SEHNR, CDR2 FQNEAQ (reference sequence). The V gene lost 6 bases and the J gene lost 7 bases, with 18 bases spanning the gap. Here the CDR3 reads CASRPGQGIGEAFF. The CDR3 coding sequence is TGTGCCAGCAGGCCGGGGCAGGGTATCGGTGAAGCTTTCTTT.

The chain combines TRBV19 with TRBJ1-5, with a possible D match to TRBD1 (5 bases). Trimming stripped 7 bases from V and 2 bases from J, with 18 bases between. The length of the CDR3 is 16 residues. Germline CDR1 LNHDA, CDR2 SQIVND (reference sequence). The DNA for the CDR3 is TGTGCCAGTAATCGTGGCGGGGGGATAGGCAATCAGCCCCAGCATTTT. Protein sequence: CASNRGGGIGNQPQHF.

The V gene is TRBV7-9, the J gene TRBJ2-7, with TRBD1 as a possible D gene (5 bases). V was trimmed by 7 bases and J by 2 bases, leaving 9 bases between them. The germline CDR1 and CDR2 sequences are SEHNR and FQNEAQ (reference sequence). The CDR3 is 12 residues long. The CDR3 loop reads CASTPGTYEQYF. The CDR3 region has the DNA TGTGCCAGCACCCCAGGGACCTACGAGCAGTACTTC.

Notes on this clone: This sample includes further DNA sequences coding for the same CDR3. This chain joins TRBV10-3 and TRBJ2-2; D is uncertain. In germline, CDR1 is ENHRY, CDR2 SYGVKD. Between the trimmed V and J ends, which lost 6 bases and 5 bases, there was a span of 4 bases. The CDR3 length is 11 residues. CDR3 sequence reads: CAIRKTGELFF. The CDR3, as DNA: TGTGCCATCAGGAAAACCGGGGAGCTGTTTTTT.

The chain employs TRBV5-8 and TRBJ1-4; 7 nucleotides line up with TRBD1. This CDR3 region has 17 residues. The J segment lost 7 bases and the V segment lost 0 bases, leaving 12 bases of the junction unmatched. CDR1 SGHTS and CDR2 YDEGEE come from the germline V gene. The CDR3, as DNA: TGTGCCAGCAGCTTGGGGACCGTGAGGGGGCGAGGTGAAAAACTGTTTTTT. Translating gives CASSLGTVRGRGEKLFF.